What follows are 26 T cell receptor beta chains derived from one specimen sequenced in a study of blood T cell repertoires in COVID-19. Here immunoSEQ multiplex PCR was the method, and the copy in TCRdb shows in-frame clones only, minus some. The sample lists 350,000 to 450,000 clones; roughly nine tenths were seen once. The sequencing input was PBMCs or T cells enriched from blood (not recorded which). The receptor set was obtained from a woman between 35 and 50 years old who had been exposed to COVID-19.

The chain is built from TRBV7-2 and TRBJ2-1; 8 bases are shared with TRBD1. The CDR3 runs to 13 residues. J was trimmed by 7 bases and V by 5 bases; bases with no gene match: 4. Germline CDR1 is SGHTA and CDR2 is FQGNSA. The CDR3 DNA follows: TGTGCCAGCAGCCGTAGGACAGGGAATGAGCAGTTCTTC. It specifies CASSRRTGNEQFF.

The chain employs TRBV19 and TRBJ2-7; the D is unclear. The CDR3 covers 15 residues. Germline CDR1 is LNHDA and CDR2 is SQIVND (reference sequence). The V and J ends lost 7 bases and 0 bases respectively, with 16 bases between them. This CDR3 is CASMAYVGSSYEQYF. Written as DNA, the CDR3 is TGTGCCAGTATGGCCTATGTGGGCTCCTCCTACGAGCAGTACTTC.

The chain is built from TRBV5-1 and TRBJ2-6; TRBD1 agrees at 12 bases. The CDR3 is 19 amino acids. The germline gives CDR1 SGHRS, CDR2 YFSETQ. The V gene end was trimmed by 4 bases and the J gene end by 3 bases; junction bases not matched to a gene: 11. DNA for the CDR3: TGCGCCAGCAGCCCCCGACGGGACAGGGGGCGGGTTGGGGCCAACGTCCTGACTTTC. Amino acids: CASSPRRDRGRVGANVLTF.

The chain recombines TRBV24-1 with TRBJ1-2, with TRBD1 as a possible D gene (5 bases). Looked up from germline, CDR1 is KGHDR and CDR2 is SFDVKD. V shed 2 bases and J shed 8 bases, with 11 bases lying between them. The CDR3 has 13 amino acids. The CDR3 region is CATSDWAGGGYTF. CDR3 nucleotide sequence: TGTGCCACCAGTGATTGGGCCGGGGGAGGCTACACCTTC.

This sequence joins TRBV15 and TRBJ2-2, with no clear D. Trimming cost V 1 base and J 5 bases, with 5 bases left between them. Germline values: CDR1 LNHNV, CDR2 YYDKDF (reference sequence). This CDR3 has 13 residues. The chain's CDR3 is CATSRGRTGELFF. The DNA of the CDR3 is TGTGCCACCAGCAGAGGCAGGACCGGGGAGCTGTTTTTT.

The chain uses TRBV2 and TRBJ2-5; TRBD1 might be the D (6 bases). V lost 2 bases and J 4 bases, leaving 23 bases between the germline ends. This CDR3 has 18 amino acids. Germline loops: CDR1 SNHLY, CDR2 FYNNEI. The CDR3 region has the DNA TGTGCCAGCAGTGAAATTAAGGTCGGGCAGGGGTTTGGAGAGACCCAGTACTTC. Protein product: CASSEIKVGQGFGETQYF.

The sample holds one count of this clone. V usage is TRBV15 and J usage is TRBJ2-5; TRBD2 matches at 10 bases. The trim removed 0 bases at V and 6 bases at J, leaving 10 bases unmatched. The CDR3 sequence is 17 residues long. The germline V gene has CDR1 LNHNV and CDR2 YYDKDF (reference sequence). Here the CDR3 DNA reads TGTGCCACCAGCAGAGATACTGCTAGCGGGGGCTTGAAGACCCAGTACTTC. It is translated as CATSRDTASGGLKTQYF. Combining the CDR3 with reference TRBV15 and TRBJ2-5 gives the whole variable domain DAMVIQNPRYQVTQFGKPVTLSCSQTLNHNVMYWYQQKSSQAPKLLFHYYDKDFNNEADTPDNFQSRRPNTSFCFLDIRSPGLGDTAMYLCATSRDTASGGLKTQYFGPGTRLLVL.

The count of this clone is one. The rearrangement links TRBV7-2 to TRBJ2-1; D unresolved. The CDR3 covers 13 residues. V lost 5 bases to trimming and J lost 0 bases, with 5 bases between them. Germline-derived CDR1 and CDR2 are SGHTA and FQGNSA. The CDR3: CASSTGSYNEQFF. The DNA of the CDR3 is TGTGCCAGCAGCACCGGCTCCTACAATGAGCAGTTCTTC.

This clone has only one observation. This sequence joins TRBV11-3 and TRBJ1-2; D is perhaps TRBD1 (6 bases). V gave up 0 bases and J gave up 4 bases, with 15 bases separating them. Germline V CDR1 and CDR2: SGHNT, YENEEA. The CDR3 contains 16 residues. The CDR3 nucleotides read TGTGCCAGCAGCTTAGATAATTATCAGGGGACCTATGGCTACACCTTC. Residues: CASSLDNYQGTYGYTF.

V gene TRBV7-8 combines with J gene TRBJ1-1; TRBD1 agrees at 9 bases. V shed 1 base and J 4 bases; nucleotides not matched to a gene: 4. CDR3 length equals 15 residues. Germline lookup yields CDR1 SGHVS and CDR2 FQNEAQ. CDR3 sequence: CASSLVRTGATEAFF. CDR3 in DNA: TGTGCCAGCAGCTTAGTTAGGACAGGGGCCACTGAAGCTTTCTTT. The complete variable domain, with remaining parts taken from reference TRBV7-8 and TRBJ1-1, reads GAGVSQSPRYKVAKRGQDVALRCDPISGHVSLFWYQQALGQGPEFLTYFQNEAQLDKSGLPSDRFFAERPEGSVSTLKIQRTQQEDSAVYLCASSLVRTGATEAFFGQGTRLTVV.

This chain links TRBV11-3 with TRBJ1-2, with 7 positions matching TRBD1. This CDR3 is 13 amino acids long. CDR1 SGHNT and CDR2 YENEEA come from the germline V gene. Trimming took 8 bases from V and 5 from J; bases not matched to a gene: 8. The CDR3 nucleotides read TGTGCCAGCGACAGACAGGGCAAGTATGGCTACACCTTC. The encoded protein is CASDRQGKYGYTF.

This chain connects TRBV11-2 to TRBJ2-7; 7 positions match TRBD1. The CDR3 length is 15 residues. CDR1 is SGHAT, CDR2 FQNNGV, per germline. Trimming took 4 bases from V and 0 from J; bases not matched to a gene: 6. CDR3 protein: CASSSPDRSSYEQYF. CDR3 sequence (DNA): TGTGCCAGCAGCTCTCCGGACAGGAGCTCCTACGAGCAGTACTTC. The full variable domain, its missing parts supplied by reference TRBV11-2 and TRBJ2-7, is EAGVAQSPRYKIIEKRQSVAFWCNPISGHATLYWYQQILGQGPKLLIQFQNNGVVDDSQLPKDRFSAERLKGVDSTLKIQPAKLEDSAVYLCASSSPDRSSYEQYFGPGTRLTVT.

J is TRBJ1-1 and V is TRBV2; D might be TRBD1 (5 bases). CDR3 size: 12 residues. Germline values: CDR1 SNHLY, CDR2 FYNNEI. Between the trimmed V and J ends, which lost 8 bases and 4 bases, there was a span of 11 bases. DNA of the CDR3: TGTGCCAGCGGGGGGAGAGGCACTGAAGCTTTCTTT. It codes for CASGGRGTEAFF.

In the case of this clone: Different DNA sequences within this sample yield the same CDR3. The chain links TRBV6-5 to TRBJ1-5; TRBD1 agrees at 9 bases. V trimming: 6 bases; J trimming: 0 bases; junction bases outside the gene matches: 3. The length of the CDR3 is 15 residues. The germline V gene has CDR1 MNHEY and CDR2 SVGAGI. CDR3 DNA sequence: TGTGCCAGCAGCCGGACAGGGGATAGCAATCAGCCCCAGCATTTT. Protein product: CASSRTGDSNQPQHF.

This clone was recorded only once. For the CDR3, the DNA is TGTGCCAGCAGCTTCGTCAGGCAGGGGCAAGAAAAACTGTTTTTT. Translation gives CASSFVRQGQEKLFF. V and J are TRBV5-6 and TRBJ1-4, with D perhaps matching TRBD1 (6 bases). Trimming shortened V by 2 bases and J by 8 bases, and 16 bases separated the two germline ends. Germline V gene lookup returns CDR1 SGHDT and CDR2 YYEEEE. The CDR3 totals 15 residues.

The rearrangement uses TRBV30 and TRBJ1-6, with 7 bases lining up with TRBD1. CDR3 length: 17 amino acids. The V segment lost 3 bases and the J segment 9 bases; nucleotides outside the gene matches: 17. Germline assignment: CDR1 GTSNPN and CDR2 SVGIG (reference sequence). CDR3 DNA: TGTGCCTGGAGCCCGGAACCGACAGGGAAGAGGTTTTCACCCCTCCACTTT. This translates into CAWSPEPTGKRFSPLHF.

With regard to this clone: Since the CDR3 does not end with the conserved phenylalanine or tryptophan, this likely comes from a read error. The limits of the CDR3 on the DNA are not certain, so only TCRdb's listed CDR3 is given. The chain carries TRBV6-5 and TRBJ1-1; TRBD1 is the table's D call, not checked against the DNA. Inclusive of both ends, the CDR3 amounts to 13 amino acids. CDR1 is MNHEY, CDR2 SVGAGI, per germline. The CDR3 region is CASSLTAQGVPTH.

The chain has TRBV27 and TRBJ1-6; a possible D gene is TRBD1 (6 bases). Between the trimmed V and J ends, which lost 10 bases and 9 bases, there was a span of 19 bases. Germline V gene data show CDR1 as MNHEY and CDR2 as SMNVEV (reference sequence). The CDR3 is 14 amino acids. CDR3: CATRGSGNISPLHF. The CDR3 region has the DNA TGTGCCACCAGGGGCTCTGGTAATATTTCACCCCTCCACTTT.

The chain uses TRBV5-4 and TRBJ2-2; D remains ambiguous. The CDR3 has 14 amino acids. The V end was cut by 0 bases, the J end by 2 bases, with 5 bases between. Germline CDR1 and CDR2: SGHNT and YYREEE (reference sequence). CDR3 region: CASSLGGNTGELFF. As DNA, the CDR3 is TGTGCCAGCAGCTTGGGCGGAAACACCGGGGAGCTGTTTTTT.

The rearrangement joins TRBV7-8 to TRBJ1-2; weak D call: TRBD1 (6 bases). The CDR3 length is 15 residues. CDR1 is SGHVS, CDR2 FQNEAQ, per germline. Trimming stripped 5 bases from V and 2 bases from J, with 15 bases between. The CDR3 DNA sequence: TGTGCCAGCAGCAAGGGGGTCTCTTCCAACTATGGCTACACCTTC. Translation: CASSKGVSSNYGYTF.

The chain links TRBV24-1 to TRBJ1-5; 10 nucleotides line up with TRBD1. The CDR3 runs 15 residues. After removal of 4 bases from V and 7 bases from J, the junction contained 6 bases not matched to a gene. Germline loops: CDR1 KGHDR, CDR2 SFDVKD. CDR3 residues: CATSERTGGGQPQHF. For the CDR3, the DNA is TGTGCCACCAGTGAGCGGACAGGGGGAGGACAGCCCCAGCATTTT.

V gene TRBV5-1 combines with J gene TRBJ1-1; the D gene is possibly TRBD1 (6 bases). Germline-derived CDR1 and CDR2 are SGHRS and YFSETQ. The CDR3 has 14 amino acids. With 3 bases removed from V and 2 bases from J, the gap between germline ends came to 11 bases. The CDR3 DNA reads TGCGCCAGCAGCTATGGACAGAGCAACACTGAAGCTTTCTTT. Amino acids: CASSYGQSNTEAFF.

V usage is TRBV7-2 and J usage is TRBJ2-3; D is ambiguous. V was shortened by 1 base and J by 4 bases, with 6 bases between the two germline ends. The CDR3 is made up of 13 amino acids. CDR1 SGHTA and CDR2 FQGNSA come from the germline V gene. Written as DNA, the CDR3 is TGTGCCAGCAGCTTAGTCCGGGCAGATACGCAGTATTTT. Translated: CASSLVRADTQYF.

The J gene is TRBJ2-1, the V gene TRBV5-1; a weak D match, TRBD2 (5 bases). The CDR3 runs to 16 residues. V was shortened by 1 base and J by 4 bases, with 15 bases between the two germline ends. The V gene's germline CDR1 is SGHRS and CDR2 YFSETQ. Here the CDR3 DNA reads TGCGCCAGCAGCTTGATCGTCGGGGTTTCTTACAATGAGCAGTTCTTC. Amino acids: CASSLIVGVSYNEQFF.

The CDR3 sequence is CASSLSRGDTQYF. The CDR3 DNA follows: TGTGCCAGCAGCTTATCTCGGGGAGATACGCAGTATTTT. This sequence joins TRBV7-2 and TRBJ2-3; maybe TRBD2 (5 bases). The length of the CDR3 is 13 residues. Per the germline V gene, CDR1 is SGHTA and CDR2 is FQGNSA. V lost 2 bases, J lost 5 bases, and 8 bases lay in between.

V usage is TRBV9 and J usage is TRBJ1-2, with D hard to call. The CDR3 has 15 residues. V gave up 0 bases and J gave up 1 base, with 10 bases separating them. In germline, CDR1 is SGDLS, CDR2 YYNGEE. The CDR3 here is CASSVVAESNYGYTF. Written as DNA, the CDR3 is TGTGCCAGCAGCGTAGTGGCGGAAAGTAACTATGGCTACACCTTC. Full variable domain (rest looked up from reference TRBV9 and TRBJ1-2): DSGVTQTPKHLITATGQRVTLRCSPRSGDLSVYWYQQSLDQGLQFLIQYYNGEERAKGNILERFSAQQFPDLHSELNLSSLELGDSALYFCASSVVAESNYGYTFGSGTRLTVV.